One T cell receptor (beta chain) is described in this entry. As the sequencing template, cDNA was produced by extracting RNA and reverse transcribing it. Profiled with immunoSEQ multiplex PCR; TCRdb holds only in-frame clones, not every one. The repertoire includes around 130,000 clones, around three fifths of them detected once, and 4.5% to 5.5% sits in the top ten. The data belong to a study of CD8+ T cells in alopecia areata. Trimming took 6 bases from V and 5 from J, leaving 11 bases between them. CDR1 is SNHLY, CDR2 FYNNEI, per germline. CDR3 size: 14 residues. The clonotype comes from a human donor with alopecia areata. This chain joins TRBV2 and TRBJ1-6; D gene uncertain. Sequenced here: CD4+ T cells sorted from blood, sampled at week 0. CDR3 loop: CASSGRGNNSPLHF. The CDR3 region has the DNA TGTGCCAGCAGCGGCCGGGGAAATAATTCACCCCTCCACTTT.